This TCR beta chain was retrieved from a study of Graves' ophthalmopathy and Graves' hyperthyroidism. General study results and limits: Among thyroid clonotypes expanded above 0.001 frequency, most also appeared in blood.

The CDR3 has 14 residues. V lost 5 bases to trimming and J lost 6 bases; unmatched junction nucleotides: 7. CDR1 and CDR2 (germline): PRHDT, FYEKMQ (reference sequence). For repertoire sequencing, the TCR beta CDR3 regions were amplified from RNA transcripts. First-round RT-PCR with HTBI primers preceded a second-round multiplex PCR. TCRdb processed the multiplex PCR reads anew with MiXCR; each CDR3 protein has one entry. The sample has about 400,000 distinct CDR3 sequences; around 20% are singletons. This clonotype showed up many times. What it recognizes is unknown. The TCR sequence derives from a woman younger than 35 with Graves' ophthalmopathy. The chain employs TRBV13 and TRBJ2-7, with 10 bases matching TRBD1. The specimen sequenced was peripheral blood. The CDR3 protein is CASSITGTGVEQYF. In nucleotides, the CDR3 is TGTGCCAGCAGCATCACCGGGACAGGGGTCGAGCAGTACTTC.